This passage covers 3 T cell receptor beta chains from one sample sequenced in a study of radiation and T cells in renal cell carcinoma. Sequencing used immunoSEQ multiplex PCR; TCRdb keeps in-frame clones, though not all of them. This table has about 140,000 clones, 83% appearing once. Time point in this sample: baseline pretreatment blood. Treatment of the sample: 15 Gy SBRT to primary tumor, nephrectomy 4 weeks later. The source material was blood, sampled from a patient whose treatment included radiotherapy and nephrectomy. The origin of the receptors is a woman between 50 and 59 years old with renal cell carcinoma.

The rearrangement links TRBV6-5 to TRBJ1-2, with 9 bases matching TRBD1. The V gene's germline CDR1 is MNHEY and CDR2 SVGAGI. The CDR3 totals 14 residues. Germline trimming cut 7 bases from V and 2 bases from J; bases unmatched to any gene: 5. The CDR3 reads CASTRDRVNYGYTF. CDR3 coding DNA: TGTGCCAGCACACGGGACAGGGTCAACTATGGCTACACCTTC.

A few counts support this clone. CDR3 DNA: TGTGCCAGCAGCCGGGGAGTGCGGGACGCAAACTATGGCTACACCTTC. Encoded protein: CASSRGVRDANYGYTF. The rearrangement joins TRBV4-2 to TRBJ1-2, with D perhaps TRBD1 (5 bases). Per germline, CDR1 LGHNA and CDR2 YNFKEQ. The CDR3 has 16 amino acids. V dropped 4 bases and J dropped 2 bases, with 17 bases sitting between them.

The chain carries TRBV5-1 and TRBJ2-6, with no clear D. The germline CDR1 and CDR2 sequences are SGHRS and YFSETQ. V was cut by 0 bases and J by 4 bases, with 5 bases left in between. CDR3 length: 14 amino acids. In DNA, the CDR3 is TGCGCCAGCAGCTTGGAGGTCGGGGCCAACGTCCTGACTTTC. It codes for CASSLEVGANVLTF.